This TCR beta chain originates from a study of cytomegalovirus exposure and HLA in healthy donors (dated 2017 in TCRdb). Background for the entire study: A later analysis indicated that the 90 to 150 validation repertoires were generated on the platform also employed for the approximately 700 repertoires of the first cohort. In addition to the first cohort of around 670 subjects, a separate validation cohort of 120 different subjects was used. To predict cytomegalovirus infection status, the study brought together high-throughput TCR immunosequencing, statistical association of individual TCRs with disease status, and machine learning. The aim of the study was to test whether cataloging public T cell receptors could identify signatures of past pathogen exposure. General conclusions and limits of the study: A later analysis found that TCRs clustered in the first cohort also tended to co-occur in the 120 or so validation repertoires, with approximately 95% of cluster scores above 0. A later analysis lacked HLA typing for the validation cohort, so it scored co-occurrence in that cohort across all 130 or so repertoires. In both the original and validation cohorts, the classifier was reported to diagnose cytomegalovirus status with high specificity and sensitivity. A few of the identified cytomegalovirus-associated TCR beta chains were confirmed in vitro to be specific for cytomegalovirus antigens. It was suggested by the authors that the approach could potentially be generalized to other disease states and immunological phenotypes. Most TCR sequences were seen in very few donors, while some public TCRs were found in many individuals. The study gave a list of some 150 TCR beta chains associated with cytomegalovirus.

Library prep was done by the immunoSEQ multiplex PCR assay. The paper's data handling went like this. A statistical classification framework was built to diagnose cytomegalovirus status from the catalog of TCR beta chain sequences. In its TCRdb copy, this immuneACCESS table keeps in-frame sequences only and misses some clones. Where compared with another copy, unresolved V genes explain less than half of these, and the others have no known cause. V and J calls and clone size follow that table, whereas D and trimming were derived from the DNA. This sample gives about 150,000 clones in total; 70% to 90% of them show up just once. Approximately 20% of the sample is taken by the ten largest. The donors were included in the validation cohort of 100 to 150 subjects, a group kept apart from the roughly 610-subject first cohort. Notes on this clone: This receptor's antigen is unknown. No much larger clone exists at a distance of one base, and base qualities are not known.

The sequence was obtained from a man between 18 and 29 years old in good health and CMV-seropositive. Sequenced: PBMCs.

The base sequence is TGTGCCAGCAGCTTCCAATCAGGAAACACTGAAGCTTTCTTT. Protein translation: CASSFQSGNTEAFF. The chain is encoded by TRBV13 joined to TRBJ1-1, with no D gene named confidently. CDR1 and CDR2, per the germline V gene (reference sequence), are PRHDT and FYEKMQ. V lost 3 bases and J lost 2 bases; the stretch between them is 10 bases long. From the cysteine through the phenylalanine, the CDR3 covers 14 amino acids. The read is trimmed to its CDR3 DNA, 42 bases read in frame from base 1.